Shown below are 30 T cell receptor beta chains from a single sample sequenced in a study of T cells after yellow fever vaccination. TCRdb re-analysed the 5' RACE reads in MiXCR, keeping a single row per CDR3 protein. The table lists 500,000 to 650,000 distinct CDR3 sequences, more than 9% of them singletons, with 14% to 15% in the top ten. Sequences were derived from PBMCs, sampled on the day of the yellow fever booster vaccination. Source of these receptors: a man aged 30 to 39 who received the YFV17D yellow fever vaccine.

The V and J genes are TRBV4-3 and TRBJ1-6; D is undetermined. With 0 bases removed from V and 6 bases from J, the gap between germline ends came to 6 bases. Germline CDR1 and CDR2: LGHNA and YSLEER. This CDR3 has 14 amino acids. The CDR3 region has the DNA TGCGCCAGCAGCCAAGACGACCGTAATTCACCCCTCCACTTT. Translating it yields CASSQDDRNSPLHF.

The genes are TRBV11-2 and TRBJ2-7; D gene ambiguous. V was pared by 2 bases and J by 6 bases, with 26 bases between. The CDR3 is made up of 18 amino acids. Looked up from germline, CDR1 is SGHAT and CDR2 is FQNNGV. The CDR3 DNA is TGTGCCAGCAGCTTATGGAGATTGGGTGGTCGGAGCCCAGCCGAGCAGTACTTC. Protein product: CASSLWRLGGRSPAEQYF. The variable domain in full, completed from reference TRBV11-2 and TRBJ2-7, reads EAGVAQSPRYKIIEKRQSVAFWCNPISGHATLYWYQQILGQGPKLLIQFQNNGVVDDSQLPKDRFSAERLKGVDSTLKIQPAKLEDSAVYLCASSLWRLGGRSPAEQYFGPGTRLTVT.

The V call is TRBV20-1, the J call TRBJ2-2; TRBD2 matches 11 bases. Germline CDR1 reads DFQATT; CDR2 reads SNEGSKA (reference sequence). V lost 5 bases, J lost 2 bases, and 1 base stayed unmatched. CDR3 size: 14 residues. The DNA for the CDR3 is TGCAGTGCTGGGACTAGCGGAAACACCGGGGAGCTGTTTTTT. It encodes CSAGTSGNTGELFF.

This clonotype was seen more than once but under ten times. V usage is TRBV5-1 and J usage is TRBJ2-3; D gene ambiguous. Per the germline V gene, CDR1 is SGHRS and CDR2 is YFSETQ. The CDR3 runs to 14 residues. V gave up 6 bases and J gave up 1 base, with 12 bases separating them. Written as DNA, the CDR3 is TGCGCCAGCACCCCTTTTGCCGGCACAGATACGCAGTATTTT. Translation: CASTPFAGTDTQYF.

V usage is TRBV24-1 and J usage is TRBJ2-2; D gene uncertain. CDR1 and CDR2 from the germline V gene are KGHDR and SFDVKD. The germline V and J ends were trimmed by 3 bases and 8 bases, with 6 bases remaining between them. The CDR3 runs 12 residues. The CDR3 region is CATSDPMGELFF. The CDR3 DNA follows: TGTGCCACCAGTGATCCCATGGGGGAGCTGTTTTTT.

This chain links TRBV7-9 with TRBJ2-1; 11 bases line up with TRBD2. The V and J ends lost 5 bases and 6 bases, in that order; junction bases with no gene match: 6. In germline, CDR1 is SEHNR, CDR2 FQNEAQ (reference sequence). The CDR3 runs to 15 residues. The CDR3 DNA reads TGTGCCAGCAGCCAACTAGCGGGAGTGGCCAATGAGCAGTTCTTC. It yields the protein CASSQLAGVANEQFF.

This clonotype has a handful of counts. This sequence joins TRBV5-4 and TRBJ2-3; no firm D call. The length of the CDR3 is 13 residues. Trimming removed 1 base from V and 5 bases from J, with 8 bases in between. CDR1 and CDR2 from the germline V gene are SGHNT and YYREEE (reference sequence). As DNA, the CDR3 is TGTGCCAGCAGCTTGTACGGTGGAGATACGCAGTATTTT. Translation: CASSLYGGDTQYF.

At least ten counts were recorded for this clonotype. V usage is TRBV20-1 and J usage is TRBJ2-1, with 9 bases fitting TRBD1. The CDR3 length is 13 residues. Germline CDR1 and CDR2: DFQATT and SNEGSKA (reference sequence). Losses at the gene ends were 3 bases for V and 12 bases for J; bases not matched to a gene: 9. The CDR3 loop is CSARWDRAQRQFF. The CDR3 DNA is TGCAGTGCTAGGTGGGACAGGGCCCAGAGGCAGTTCTTC.

This clonotype has a count of ten or more. V and J are TRBV6-5 and TRBJ2-7, with a weak D call TRBD1 (6 bases). CDR3 length: 14 residues. The V gene's germline CDR1 is MNHEY and CDR2 SVGAGI. The germline V and J ends were trimmed by 10 bases and 2 bases, with 18 bases remaining between them. CDR3 sequence reads: CATKGWDKPYEQYF. For the CDR3, the DNA is TGTGCCACGAAGGGATGGGACAAGCCCTACGAGCAGTACTTC.

This clonotype showed up many times. V is TRBV3-1 and J is TRBJ2-3; unclear D gene. Germline V gives CDR1 LGHDT, CDR2 YNNKEL (reference sequence). This CDR3 contains 15 residues. V gave up 0 bases and J gave up 2 bases, with 9 bases separating them. The CDR3: CASSQEGGPTDTQYF. The CDR3 region has the DNA TGTGCCAGCAGCCAAGAGGGCGGACCCACAGATACGCAGTATTTT.

The chain uses TRBV7-9 and TRBJ2-7, with TRBD1 matching over 8 bases. V trimming: 5 bases; J trimming: 4 bases; junction bases outside the gene matches: 7. The CDR3 is 14 amino acids. Germline CDR1 is SEHNR and CDR2 is FQNEAQ (reference sequence). This CDR3 reads CASSVQGGRYEQYF. The CDR3 bases are TGTGCCAGCAGCGTACAGGGGGGTCGGTACGAGCAGTACTTC.

There are a few counts of this clonotype. The chain is built from TRBV5-1 and TRBJ1-2; 11 bases are shared with TRBD1. Germline values: CDR1 SGHRS, CDR2 YFSETQ. This CDR3 comprises 16 residues. Losses at the gene ends were 0 bases for V and 3 bases for J; bases not matched to a gene: 4. The CDR3 loop reads CASSLAGTGGHYGYTF. DNA of the CDR3: TGCGCCAGCAGCTTGGCCGGGACAGGGGGGCACTATGGCTACACCTTC. Using reference TRBV5-1 and TRBJ1-2 for the parts outside the CDR3, the full variable domain is KAGVTQTPRYLIKTRGQQVTLSCSPISGHRSVSWYQQTPGQGLQFLFEYFSETQRNKGNFPGRFSGRQFSNSRSEMNVSTLELGDSALYLCASSLAGTGGHYGYTFGSGTRLTVV.

This clonotype showed up just a few times. V and J are TRBV20-1 and TRBJ1-2; maybe TRBD1 (6 bases). The germline V and J ends were trimmed by 3 bases and 3 bases, with 14 bases remaining between them. CDR1 is DFQATT, CDR2 SNEGSKA, per germline (reference sequence). The CDR3 is 14 amino acids. CDR3 amino acids: CSASDRRNYYGYTF. CDR3 nucleotide sequence: TGCAGTGCTAGCGACAGGCGAAACTACTATGGCTACACCTTC.

Many counts were recorded for this clonotype. The chain is built from TRBV11-2 and TRBJ2-3; 7 positions agree with TRBD2. Losses at the gene ends were 3 bases for V and 8 bases for J; bases not matched to a gene: 2. CDR1 and CDR2 from the germline V gene are SGHAT and FQNNGV. This CDR3 has 12 amino acids. The chain's CDR3 is CASSFPGGTQYF. In DNA form, the CDR3 reads TGTGCCAGCAGCTTCCCGGGGGGTACGCAGTATTTT. Full variable domain (outside the CDR3, taken from reference TRBV11-2 and TRBJ2-3): EAGVAQSPRYKIIEKRQSVAFWCNPISGHATLYWYQQILGQGPKLLIQFQNNGVVDDSQLPKDRFSAERLKGVDSTLKIQPAKLEDSAVYLCASSFPGGTQYFGPGTRLTVL.

This clonotype was found a few times. This sequence joins TRBV4-3 and TRBJ2-5; no reliable D call. The CDR3 extends over 13 amino acids. V lost 1 base and J lost 6, with 9 bases in between. Germline V gene data show CDR1 as LGHNA and CDR2 as YSLEER. CDR3 amino acids: CASSQGELKTQYF. As DNA, the CDR3 is TGCGCCAGCAGCCAAGGGGAACTAAAGACCCAGTACTTC.

The chain employs TRBV10-2 and TRBJ2-3; D not resolved. Per germline, CDR1 WSHSY and CDR2 SAAADI. Trimming left V 0 bases short and J 5 bases short, with 9 bases between. The CDR3 contains 14 residues. The CDR3 region has the DNA TGCGCCAGCAGTGAGTCGACACCTAGAGATACGCAGTATTTT. Its translation: CASSESTPRDTQYF.

This chain links TRBV20-1 with TRBJ2-7; possibly TRBD1 for D (5 bases). Germline V gene sequence: CDR1 DFQATT, CDR2 SNEGSKA (reference sequence). Trimming took off 1 base at V and 3 bases at J, with 7 bases between the two ends. CDR3 size: 12 residues. The CDR3 protein is CSARGTSYEQYF. The CDR3 DNA follows: TGCAGTGCTAGAGGGACAAGCTACGAGCAGTACTTC.

This sequence joins TRBV20-1 and TRBJ2-2, with D hard to call. The CDR3 is 14 residues long. CDR1 DFQATT and CDR2 SNEGSKA come from the germline V gene (reference sequence). Between the trimmed V and J ends, which lost 1 base and 0 bases, there was a span of 6 bases. DNA for the CDR3: TGCAGTGCTAGAGGGAGAACGAACACCGGGGAGCTGTTTTTT. This codes for CSARGRTNTGELFF.

This clonotype occurred a few times. The rearrangement uses TRBV20-1 and TRBJ2-2; 7 bases map to TRBD1. Trimming at V came to 1 base and at J to 7 bases, leaving 15 bases not matched to a gene. This CDR3 comprises 17 residues. Germline CDR1 DFQATT, CDR2 SNEGSKA (reference sequence). CDR3 in amino acids: CSARGNIRAGGHGELFF. The CDR3 nucleotides read TGCAGTGCTAGAGGCAACATCCGGGCAGGGGGACACGGGGAGCTGTTTTTT.

V usage is TRBV2 and J usage is TRBJ2-1, with 11 bases aligning to TRBD2. The CDR3 is 14 amino acids. Germline values: CDR1 SNHLY, CDR2 FYNNEI. V shed 7 bases and J 12 bases; nucleotides not matched to a gene: 11. Here the CDR3 reads CASTYSGTSGLQFF. In DNA form, the CDR3 reads TGTGCCAGCACCTACTCCGGGACTAGCGGCTTGCAGTTCTTC.

This clonotype showed up just a few times. CDR3 coding DNA: TGTGCCAGCAGCAGCCAACTAGCGGGTGGTAATGAGCAGTTCTTC. As protein: CASSSQLAGGNEQFF. V usage is TRBV7-6 and J usage is TRBJ2-1; 9 bases fit TRBD2. This CDR3 is 15 amino acids long. J gave up 7 bases and V 5 bases, and 9 bases lay outside the gene matches. Germline V gene lookup returns CDR1 SGHVS and CDR2 FNYEAQ. The variable domain in full, with the rest retrieved from reference TRBV7-6 and TRBJ2-1, is GAGVSQSPRYKVTKRGQDVALRCDPISGHVSLYWYRQALGQGPEFLTYFNYEAQQDKSGLPNDRFSAERPEGSISTLTIQRTEQRDSAMYRCASSSQLAGGNEQFFGPGTRLTVL.

This sequence joins TRBV20-1 and TRBJ2-1; 7 nucleotides line up with TRBD2. V lost 7 bases and J lost 9; bases outside the gene matches: 9. CDR3 length: 12 amino acids. CDR1 DFQATT and CDR2 SNEGSKA come from the germline V gene (reference sequence). In DNA form, the CDR3 reads TGCAGTGTAGACGGGAGGTCGGCTGAGCAGTTCTTC. Its translation: CSVDGRSAEQFF.

This clonotype was counted between two and nine times. The V gene is TRBV29-1, the J gene TRBJ2-1; 7 nucleotides match TRBD2. The CDR3 is made up of 13 amino acids. The J segment lost 7 bases and the V segment lost 4 bases, leaving 7 bases of the junction unmatched. Germline values: CDR1 SQVTM, CDR2 ANQGSEA. CDR3 sequence reads: CSVVRGSENEQFF. The CDR3 DNA reads as TGCAGCGTTGTACGCGGGAGTGAAAATGAGCAGTTCTTC.

This clonotype was detected only a few times. The chain couples TRBV9 to TRBJ1-5; no clear D gene. With 0 bases removed from V and 4 bases from J, the gap between germline ends came to 11 bases. Germline V lookup: CDR1 SGDLS, CDR2 YYNGEE. The length of the CDR3 is 15 residues. CDR3 in amino acids: CASSVAGTENQPQHF. As DNA, the CDR3 is TGTGCCAGCAGCGTAGCTGGTACAGAGAATCAGCCCCAGCATTTT.

The sample holds a few counts of this clonotype. The V call is TRBV12-3 or TRBV12-4, the J call TRBJ2-7, with D hard to call. The CDR3 has 13 residues. Trimming left V 3 bases short and J 5 bases short, with 11 bases between. In DNA, the CDR3 is TGTGCCAGCAGTTTCTTTCCGTTGGACGAGCAGTACTTC. It is translated as CASSFFPLDEQYF.

The CDR3, as DNA: TGTGCCAGCAGTCAATATAATTCACCCCTCCACTTT. Encoded protein: CASSQYNSPLHF. This chain connects TRBV12-3 or TRBV12-4 to TRBJ1-6; D unclear. The germline V and J ends were trimmed by 5 bases and 4 bases, with 3 bases remaining between them. This CDR3 has 12 amino acids.

The V gene is TRBV6-2 or TRBV6-3, the J gene TRBJ2-1; D is tentatively TRBD1 or TRBD2 (6 bases each). Germline-derived CDR1 and CDR2 are MNHEY and SVGEGT. V lost 7 bases to trimming and J lost 2 bases, with 15 bases between them. This CDR3 has 15 residues. CDR3 bases: TGTGCCAGCACTTTGGGGGGCTACCCCTACAATGAGCAGTTCTTC. It yields the protein CASTLGGYPYNEQFF.

This clonotype was found a few times. The chain employs TRBV5-1 and TRBJ1-1; 10 bases agree with TRBD1. This CDR3 is built from 15 residues. V shed 1 base and J 5 bases; nucleotides not matched to a gene: 5. Looked up from germline, CDR1 is SGHRS and CDR2 is YFSETQ. CDR3 coding DNA: TGCGCCAGCAGCTTGAGACAGGGGGCCAGGACTGAAGCTTTCTTT. It translates to CASSLRQGARTEAFF.

V gene TRBV14 combines with J gene TRBJ2-7; D gene ambiguous. The CDR3 loop spans 13 amino acids. The V end was cut by 0 bases, the J end by 4 bases, with 7 bases between. CDR1 and CDR2 (germline): SGHDN, FVKESK. CDR3 in amino acids: CASSQDSGYEQYF. The CDR3 bases are TGTGCCAGCAGCCAAGATAGTGGTTACGAGCAGTACTTC.

This clonotype has ten or more counts. The chain recombines TRBV6-5 with TRBJ2-5; a possible D gene is TRBD2 (6 bases). This CDR3 contains 16 residues. Germline-derived CDR1 and CDR2 are MNHEY and SVGAGI. Trimming pared 2 bases from V and 1 base from J, leaving 14 bases between. CDR3 nucleotides: TGTGCCAGCAGTTACGGCGGGGCAGTTTTCCAAGAGACCCAGTACTTC. The encoded protein is CASSYGGAVFQETQYF.